Listed below are T cell receptor beta chains from one sample, sequenced in a study of CD8+ T cells in alopecia areata. Here immunoSEQ multiplex PCR was the method, and the copy in TCRdb shows in-frame clones only, minus some. The sample holds 150,000 to 200,000 clones, less than 70% seen once. The source material was CD4+ T cells sorted from blood, sampled between weeks 49 and 50, from a patient treated with tofacitinib. The receptor source for this set is a human donor with alopecia areata. Each CDR3 is given with its conserved first and last residue. The order of the fields is CDR3 length, D gene, clone size, V gene, J gene, CDR3 DNA, CDR3 protein. The D gene is left open where the match is weak. Size is omitted from some rows. Given values are once, few, many or a class for expanded clones.

13	.	.	TRBV27	TRBJ1-2	TGTGCCAGCAGTTTAGAGCGCGAGCGCGGCTACACCTTC	CASSLERERGYTF
16	TRBD2	.	TRBV5-1	TRBJ2-2	TGCGCCAGCAGCTTGGAAGCGGGGGCGAACACCGGGGAGCTGTTTTTT	CASSLEAGANTGELFF
14	TRBD2	.	TRBV15	TRBJ2-1	TGTGCCACCAGAAGCGGGGGCTCCTACAATGAGCAGTTCTTC	CATRSGGSYNEQFF
13	.	.	TRBV29-1	TRBJ1-5	TGCAGCGTTAAAGGGGGGCTGGGTCAGCCCCAGCATTTT	CSVKGGLGQPQHF
11	.	.	TRBV2	TRBJ2-3	TGTGCCAGCAGCCTTACAGATACGCAGTATTTT	CASSLTDTQYF
14	.	.	TRBV30	TRBJ1-2	TGTGCCTGGAGCCCACCGGCAGGGTTTCATGGCTACACCTTC	CAWSPPAGFHGYTF
16	.	few	TRBV12-5	TRBJ2-3	TGTGGAAGCTCCCTTGGGCTAGTAAGGGGGACAGATACGCAGTATTTT	CGSSLGLVRGTDTQYF
14	TRBD1	.	TRBV29-1	TRBJ1-2	TGCAGCGTTGCCCCGGGACAGGGCAACTATGGCTACACCTTC	CSVAPGQGNYGYTF
14	.	few	TRBV11-2	TRBJ2-1	TGTGCCAGCAGCCCAAGTAATGGGGTCAATGAGCAGTTCTTC	CASSPSNGVNEQFF
13	.	.	TRBV6-6	TRBJ1-6	TGTGCCATTACCCAGGGCAGGGGTTCACCCCTCCACTTT	CAITQGRGSPLHF
15	.	.	TRBV7-3	TRBJ2-1	TGTGCCAGCAGCTTGGAACACCATGCGGGGAATGAGCAGTTCTTC	CASSLEHHAGNEQFF